This T cell receptor (beta chain) derives from a study of immune characteristics of hereditary and idiopathic chronic pancreatitis. Study-wide context: Local immune cells and TCRbeta repertoires in the pancreas were profiled in this study for hereditary and idiopathic chronic pancreatitis, with control organ donor pancreases used for comparison. In total, roughly 5 control pancreases, seven or eight hereditary chronic pancreatitis pancreases and about six idiopathic chronic pancreatitis pancreases underwent TCRbeta sequencing. Minimal in vitro experimental manipulation of pancreas-infiltrating T cells was the reason the gDNA-based approach was selected.

Libraries were made using the immunoSEQ multiplex PCR assay. From pancreatic genomic DNA, the TCRbeta CDR3 region along with adjacent sequences was amplified and then sequenced. Regarding the original processing steps: Productive clonality and productive rearrangement counts were measured along with repertoire diversity, which was expressed as a mean normalized Shannon-Wiener index. The nonparametric Mann-Whitney U test was used to compare repertoire metrics between the control and chronic pancreatitis groups. Shared clonotypes were defined as CDR3beta sequences with identical amino acid composition and length across subjects. TCRdb retrieved this table from immuneACCESS and kept in-frame rearrangements only. Not all clones are present; in checked studies, unresolved V genes account for under half, and no reason is known for the remainder. D and trimming come from the DNA, and the V and J calls and clone size come from that table. For this sample there are roughly 500 clones; approximately 63% appear just once. Of the sample, 41% is held by the ten largest clones.

On the study overall, not on this receptor specifically: The study did not include chronic pancreatitis caused by alcohol use. Vbeta-Jbeta gene family usage, including TRBV10, TRBV19, TRBV23 and TRBV5, differed between hereditary and idiopathic chronic pancreatitis. Compared with controls, TCRbeta repertoire diversity was significantly higher and clonality was lower in both chronic pancreatitis groups.

For controls, pancreas tissue was obtained from deceased organ donors without any known pancreatic disease and was run through the same islet isolation procedure used for patient tissue. For TCRbeta sequencing, genomic DNA was extracted directly from bulk pancreas tissue without sorting T cells. Pancreas tissues from patients and organ donors were collected consecutively at two US centers. Comment on this clone: Its antigen is unknown. No much larger clone is present one base from it, and per-base qualities are unavailable.

From cysteine to phenylalanine, the CDR3 is 14 amino acids long. Only CDR3 DNA is held: 42 bases, read in frame from base 1. In the germline V gene (reference sequence), CDR1 corresponds to SGHNT and CDR2 to YYREEE. Trimming leaves V shorter by 10 bases and J shorter by 2 bases, with the junction holding 7 bases beyond the gene matches. The sequenced sample consisted of pancreas tissue. The rearranged chain carries TRBV5-4 and TRBJ1-4; 8 middle bases align to TRBD1. This sequence originates from a human donor who was a deceased organ donor serving as a healthy control. The nucleotide sequence is TGTGCCTCCACCCGACAGGGGACTAATGAAAAACTGTTTTTT. Its protein product is CASTRQGTNEKLFF.